The sequence of this TCR beta chain was determined in a study of blood T cell repertoires in COVID-19. Overall study: Acute and convalescent COVID-19 samples came from the United States, Italy and Spain. In each case, the material was cDNA or gDNA derived from T cells, B-cell-depleted T cells, or PBMCs.

Profiling relied on immunoSEQ multiplex PCR, and the TCRdb table lists in-frame clones only, not all of them. The data show some 91,000 clones, with 76% seen just once and more than 6.5% held by the top ten. This clonotype was sampled from a man between 65 and 85 years old with acute or convalescent COVID-19. Sequences were obtained from peripheral blood.

CDR3 DNA sequence: TGTGCCAGCAGCCCGCGGACTAGCGGGAGTTTTTACAATGAGCAGTTCTTC. It specifies CASSPRTSGSFYNEQFF. The V and J genes are TRBV7-9 and TRBJ2-1, with TRBD2 matching over 13 bases. The CDR3 extends over 17 amino acids. Per the germline V gene, CDR1 is SEHNR and CDR2 is FQNEAQ (reference sequence). Trimming took 5 bases from V and 4 from J; bases not matched to a gene: 8.